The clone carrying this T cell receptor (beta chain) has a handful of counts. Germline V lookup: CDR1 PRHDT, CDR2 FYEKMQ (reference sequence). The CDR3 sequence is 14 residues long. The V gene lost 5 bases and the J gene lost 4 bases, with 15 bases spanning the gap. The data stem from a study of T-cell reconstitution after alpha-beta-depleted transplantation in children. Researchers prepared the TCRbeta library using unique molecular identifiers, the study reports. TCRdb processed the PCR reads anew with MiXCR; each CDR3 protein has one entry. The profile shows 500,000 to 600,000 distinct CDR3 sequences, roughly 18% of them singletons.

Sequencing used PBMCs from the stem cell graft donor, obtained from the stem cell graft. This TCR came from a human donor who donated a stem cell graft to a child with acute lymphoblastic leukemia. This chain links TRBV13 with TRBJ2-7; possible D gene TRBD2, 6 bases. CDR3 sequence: CASSHDGAGYEQYF. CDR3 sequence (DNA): TGTGCCAGCAGCCACGACGGGGCGGGGTACGAGCAGTACTTC.